This TCR beta chain stems from a study of blood T cell repertoires in COVID-19. Study in general: Specimens from acute and convalescent COVID-19 originated in the United States, Italy and Spain.

Germline assignment: CDR1 SGHVS and CDR2 FNYEAQ. Germline trimming cut 2 bases from V and 6 bases from J; bases unmatched to any gene: 6. There are 15 residues in the CDR3. Original data processing: Nucleated cell counts were estimated from reference gene primer amplification. The assay was immunoSEQ multiplex PCR, and TCRdb's table has in-frame clones only and misses some. From that table come the V and J calls and clone size; the DNA was used to work out D and trimming. Altogether 250,000 to 300,000 clones are present, less than 90% being singletons, with the ten largest covering 4.6%. Sample: peripheral blood. The TCR was taken from a man aged 55 to 70 who had recovered from COVID-19. The chain recombines TRBV7-6 with TRBJ2-5, with 10 nucleotides matching TRBD2. The CDR3 DNA sequence: TGTGCCAGCAGCTTAAGACTAGCGGGCGATCAGACCCAGTACTTC. Protein: CASSLRLAGDQTQYF.